These 32 T cell receptor beta chains came from one sample sequenced in a study of blood T cell repertoires in COVID-19. The protocol was immunoSEQ multiplex PCR, while the TCRdb copy is restricted to in-frame clones and leaves out a portion. The table has 150,000 to 200,000 clones, about 89% seen once; the top ten hold around 0.77%. The material sequenced was PBMCs or T cells enriched from blood (not recorded which). Receptors were obtained from a woman between 18 and 29 years old who had recovered from COVID-19.

This chain links TRBV27 with TRBJ2-7; the match to TRBD2 covers 7 bases. This CDR3 comprises 17 residues. Germline V CDR1 and CDR2: MNHEY, SMNVEV (reference sequence). With V trimmed by 5 bases and J by 3 bases, 16 bases remained unmatched. The CDR3 region has the DNA TGTGCCAGCAGTGCGGGACTACCGGGCCGGAATAACTACGAGCAGTACTTC. Protein sequence: CASSAGLPGRNNYEQYF.

The chain links TRBV20-1 to TRBJ2-7; D is perhaps TRBD1 (5 bases). Per the germline V gene, CDR1 is DFQATT and CDR2 is SNEGSKA (reference sequence). Trimming took 4 bases from V and 2 from J, leaving 6 bases between them. The CDR3 is 11 amino acids. The CDR3 protein is CSATGTYEQYF. DNA of the CDR3: TGCAGTGCTACAGGGACCTACGAGCAGTACTTC.

This chain uses TRBV4-3 with TRBJ2-1, with D perhaps matching TRBD2 (6 bases). Trimming shortened V by 4 bases and J by 0 bases, and 10 bases separated the two germline ends. The length of the CDR3 is 15 residues. Germline assignment: CDR1 LGHNA and CDR2 YSLEER. For the CDR3, the DNA is TGCGCCAGCAGCCCAGCGGGTAGCTCCTACAATGAGCAGTTCTTC. This translates into CASSPAGSSYNEQFF.

The chain recombines TRBV30 with TRBJ1-1; no firm D call. This CDR3 region has 16 residues. Germline CDR1 reads GTSNPN; CDR2 reads SVGIG (reference sequence). Deletions cut 2 bases from V and 1 base from J, with 17 bases between. The CDR3 is CAWSSTRGTQNTEAFF. The CDR3 bases are TGTGCCTGGAGTTCCACCCGAGGCACCCAGAACACTGAAGCTTTCTTT.

The gene calls are TRBV24-1 and TRBJ2-3, with D tentatively TRBD2 (5 bases). The V gene lost 3 bases and the J gene lost 4 bases, with 16 bases spanning the gap. Germline CDR1 is KGHDR and CDR2 is SFDVKD. The CDR3 spans 16 residues. The chain's CDR3 is CATSDRGPGSADTQYF. In DNA, the CDR3 is TGTGCCACCAGTGATCGTGGTCCGGGGAGCGCAGATACGCAGTATTTT.

The chain recombines TRBV2 with TRBJ1-4, with 7 bases lining up with TRBD1. There are 14 residues in the CDR3. The germline CDR1 and CDR2 sequences are SNHLY and FYNNEI. The junction had 6 bases not matched to a gene; V was cut back by 5 bases and J by 6 bases. CDR3 sequence reads: CASSIQGLYEKLFF. The DNA of the CDR3 is TGTGCCAGCAGTATACAGGGGTTATATGAAAAACTGTTTTTT.

The V gene is TRBV24-1, the J gene TRBJ2-1, with 15 bases identical to TRBD2. Germline-derived CDR1 and CDR2 are KGHDR and SFDVKD. This CDR3 is built from 17 residues. Germline trimming cut 3 bases from V and 8 bases from J; bases unmatched to any gene: 7. The CDR3 bases are TGTGCCACCAGTGATGGGGGACTAGCGGGAGGTGCTGATGAGCAGTTCTTC. Its protein product is CATSDGGLAGGADEQFF.

The chain employs TRBV6-1 and TRBJ1-6; D not certain. CDR3 length equals 13 residues. Germline CDR1 MNHNS, CDR2 SASEGT. V shed 3 bases and J shed 7 bases, with 7 bases lying between them. The CDR3 region is CASSDTENSPLHF. DNA of the CDR3: TGTGCCAGCAGTGATACAGAGAATTCACCCCTCCACTTT.

The rearrangement joins TRBV19 to TRBJ2-7, with 10 bases lining up with TRBD2. V was pared by 7 bases and J by 1 base, with 4 bases of the junction left unmatched. Per the germline V gene, CDR1 is LNHDA and CDR2 is SQIVND (reference sequence). The CDR3 length is 14 residues. CDR3 DNA sequence: TGTGCCAGTAACTCTAGCGGGGGATCCTACGAGCAGTACTTC. This translates into CASNSSGGSYEQYF.

This chain uses TRBV18 with TRBJ2-2; D may be TRBD1 (5 bases). The CDR3 has 15 amino acids. Germline CDR1 is KGHSH and CDR2 is LQKENI. V was cut by 3 bases and J by 3 bases, with 11 bases left in between. The CDR3 region has the DNA TGTGCCAGCTCACCCCAGGGTAGTGACACCGGGGAGCTGTTTTTT. This gives the protein CASSPQGSDTGELFF.

V is TRBV6-1 and J is TRBJ1-2, with D perhaps TRBD1 (6 bases). CDR1 and CDR2 from the germline V gene are MNHNS and SASEGT. V was shortened by 0 bases and J by 2 bases, with 10 bases between the two germline ends. This CDR3 spans 15 amino acids. The CDR3 DNA reads as TGTGCCAGCAGTGAAGCCCCAGGGGAGAACTATGGCTACACCTTC. It codes for CASSEAPGENYGYTF.

The V and J genes are TRBV28 and TRBJ2-4, with a weak D call TRBD2 (5 bases). V lost 4 bases and J lost 0, with 19 bases in between. This CDR3 has 18 amino acids. The germline V gene encodes CDR1 MDHEN and CDR2 SYDVKM. The CDR3, as DNA: TGTGCCAGCAGTTGGCCGATACGTGGCGGGTCAGCCAAAAACATTCAGTACTTC. This encodes CASSWPIRGGSAKNIQYF.

V usage is TRBV11-2 and J usage is TRBJ2-2; 8 positions agree with TRBD1. J was trimmed by 5 bases and V by 1 base; bases with no gene match: 6. CDR1 SGHAT and CDR2 FQNNGV come from the germline V gene. This CDR3 is built from 16 residues. Here the CDR3 reads CASSLAAQGGTGELFF. CDR3 bases: TGTGCCAGCAGCTTAGCGGCACAGGGGGGTACCGGGGAGCTGTTTTTT.

The V call is TRBV6-5, the J call TRBJ1-1, with TRBD1 matching over 8 bases. V lost 7 bases and J lost 1; bases outside the gene matches: 5. The CDR3 is made up of 14 amino acids. The germline V gene has CDR1 MNHEY and CDR2 SVGAGI. The CDR3 protein is CASNSGGWNTEAFF. DNA for the CDR3: TGTGCCAGCAACTCAGGGGGCTGGAACACTGAAGCTTTCTTT.

J is TRBJ2-3 and V is TRBV19, with 9 bases identical to TRBD2. This CDR3 spans 16 amino acids. V dropped 4 bases and J dropped 1; count of bases not matched to a gene: 6. Germline V gene lookup returns CDR1 LNHDA and CDR2 SQIVND (reference sequence). Here the CDR3 reads CASSTPRTSGTDTQYF. Here the CDR3 DNA reads TGTGCCAGTAGTACGCCCCGGACTAGCGGCACAGATACGCAGTATTTT.

This clone is labeled medium-sized. The chain couples TRBV6-1 to TRBJ1-3; D is unclear. Germline CDR1 reads MNHNS; CDR2 reads SASEGT. The V end lost 4 bases, the J end lost 1 base, and 14 bases lay between the germline ends. The CDR3 spans 16 residues. CDR3 sequence (DNA): TGTGCCAGCAGTGGATCTATGACAAGGTCTGGAAACACCATATATTTT. This codes for CASSGSMTRSGNTIYF.

The V and J genes are TRBV4-1 and TRBJ2-2; 9 positions agree with TRBD1. CDR1 is MGHRA and CDR2 is YSYEKL in the germline V gene. The CDR3 contains 16 residues. Trimming at V came to 3 bases and at J to 6 bases, leaving 8 bases not matched to a gene. CDR3 loop: CASSHPGQGSAGELFF. The CDR3 DNA reads as TGCGCCAGCAGCCATCCGGGACAGGGTTCGGCCGGGGAGCTGTTTTTT.

The rearrangement links TRBV7-3 to TRBJ2-3; a possible D gene is TRBD2 (6 bases). Germline V gives CDR1 SGHTA, CDR2 FQGTGA. This CDR3 contains 15 residues. Trimming left V 0 bases short and J 0 bases short, with 7 bases between. The chain's CDR3 is CASSLTSGSTDTQYF. The CDR3, as DNA: TGTGCCAGCAGCTTAACCAGCGGGAGCACAGATACGCAGTATTTT.

V and J are TRBV4-2 and TRBJ1-2, with 8 bases fitting TRBD1. Germline values: CDR1 LGHNA, CDR2 YNFKEQ. CDR3 length equals 15 residues. V gave up 0 bases and J gave up 4 bases; unmatched junction bases: 4. The DNA of the CDR3 is TGTGCCAGCAGCCAAGATGGGGGGACAGGCTATGGCTACACCTTC. As protein: CASSQDGGTGYGYTF.

The DNA for the CDR3 is TGTGCCAGCAGCTTAGAATCCCAGGGCCAGGGGCTCTACGAGCAGTACTTC. Translated: CASSLESQGQGLYEQYF. The chain couples TRBV13 to TRBJ2-7; weak D call: TRBD1 (6 bases). The CDR3 sequence is 17 residues long. From germline, CDR1 is PRHDT and CDR2 FYEKMQ (reference sequence). V lost 1 base to trimming and J lost 3 bases, with 19 bases between them.

The chain is built from TRBV6-4 and TRBJ2-1; 7 nucleotides agree with TRBD1. The J segment lost 7 bases and the V segment lost 2 bases, leaving 8 bases of the junction unmatched. Germline values: CDR1 MRHNA, CDR2 SNTAGT. The CDR3 is 15 amino acids. DNA for the CDR3: TGTGCCAGCAGTGACGAAGGGGGCGCGTCTAATGAGCAGTTCTTC. It translates to CASSDEGGASNEQFF.

In this sample, this clone turned up a few times. The DNA for the CDR3 is TGTGCCAGCAGTTACACCGACAGGGGGCCGGATGAAAAACTGTTTTTT. Its protein is CASSYTDRGPDEKLFF. The rearrangement uses TRBV6-6 and TRBJ1-4, with 10 bases aligning to TRBD1. The CDR3 length is 16 residues. V dropped 2 bases and J dropped 6; count of bases not matched to a gene: 6. The germline V gene has CDR1 MNHNY and CDR2 SVGAGI (reference sequence).

V and J are TRBV3-1 (or the pseudogene TRBV3-2) and TRBJ2-7; 7 positions agree with TRBD1. With V trimmed by 4 bases and J by 6 bases, 9 bases remained unmatched. The CDR3 consists of 14 residues. The germline CDR1 and CDR2 sequences are LGHDT and YNNKEL (reference sequence). CDR3 amino acids: CASSPGTARGEQYF. CDR3 nucleotide sequence: TGTGCCAGCAGCCCCGGGACAGCCCGGGGCGAGCAGTACTTC.

This clone occurred once. The rearrangement links TRBV19 to TRBJ2-6, with 12 bases fitting TRBD1. Germline CDR1 reads LNHDA; CDR2 reads SQIVND (reference sequence). The CDR3 has 18 amino acids. V lost 4 bases, J lost 2 bases, and 6 bases stayed unmatched. Here the CDR3 DNA reads TGTGCCAGTAGTACAGAGGGGACAGGGGGCGCTGGGGCCAACGTCCTGACTTTC. Encoded protein: CASSTEGTGGAGANVLTF.

This chain uses TRBV6-2 or TRBV6-3 with TRBJ2-3, with 12 positions matching TRBD2. This CDR3 contains 18 residues. Trimming cost V 6 bases and J 2 bases; bases outside gene matches: 12. Germline V CDR1 and CDR2: MNHEY, SVGEGT. CDR3 sequence reads: CASSLPGLAGKSTDTQYF. Written as DNA, the CDR3 is TGTGCCAGCAGCCTTCCGGGACTAGCGGGCAAGTCCACAGATACGCAGTATTTT.

V and J are TRBV28 and TRBJ2-7; D is possibly TRBD1 (6 bases). Germline assignment: CDR1 MDHEN and CDR2 SYDVKM. There are 14 residues in the CDR3. Trimming removed 2 bases from V and 5 bases from J, with 13 bases in between. The CDR3 protein is CASSLEGGSNEQYF. For the CDR3, the DNA is TGTGCCAGCAGTTTAGAAGGGGGAAGTAACGAGCAGTACTTC.

This chain links TRBV2 with TRBJ2-7; 9 bases are a match to TRBD1. Germline V gene sequence: CDR1 SNHLY, CDR2 FYNNEI. The V gene end was trimmed by 1 base and the J gene end by 5 bases; junction bases not matched to a gene: 6. The CDR3 length is 15 residues. The CDR3 loop reads CASSEGQGGGNEQYF. CDR3 coding DNA: TGTGCCAGCAGTGAAGGACAGGGGGGTGGAAACGAGCAGTACTTC. The full variable domain, completed using reference TRBV2 and TRBJ2-7, is EPEVTQTPSHQVTQMGQEVILRCVPISNHLYFYWYRQILGQKVEFLVSFYNNEISEKSEIFDDQFSVERPDGSNFTLKIRSTKLEDSAMYFCASSEGQGGGNEQYFGPGTRLTVT.

The V and J genes are TRBV7-9 and TRBJ2-1; 8 bases are a match to TRBD2. Losses at the gene ends were 5 bases for V and 2 bases for J; bases not matched to a gene: 8. Germline CDR1 is SEHNR and CDR2 is FQNEAQ (reference sequence). The CDR3 extends over 16 amino acids. CDR3 loop: CASSPGTSGTYNEQFF. For the CDR3, the DNA is TGTGCCAGCAGCCCAGGAACTAGCGGCACCTACAATGAGCAGTTCTTC.

The gene calls are TRBV4-2 and TRBJ2-6; 9 nucleotides align to TRBD1. The CDR3 consists of 16 residues. V trimming: 1 base; J trimming: 4 bases; junction bases outside the gene matches: 2. Germline V gene lookup returns CDR1 LGHNA and CDR2 YNFKEQ. The CDR3 loop is CASSQGTGAGANVLTF. DNA of the CDR3: TGTGCCAGCAGCCAAGGGACAGGGGCAGGGGCCAACGTCCTGACTTTC.

The gene calls are TRBV5-4 and TRBJ2-7; D is unclear. In germline, CDR1 is SGHNT, CDR2 YYREEE (reference sequence). The CDR3 sequence is 14 residues long. Trimming removed 3 bases at V and 1 base at J, with 11 bases between. In nucleotides, the CDR3 is TGTGCCAGCAGCTCGCAGACGGGTTCCTACGAGCAGTACTTC. Translated, it gives CASSSQTGSYEQYF.

This clone has only one observation. The chain uses TRBV7-2 and TRBJ2-1; 13 bases line up with TRBD2. Germline CDR1 and CDR2: SGHTA and FQGNSA. This CDR3 has 17 amino acids. V shed 2 bases and J 5 bases; nucleotides not matched to a gene: 6. Here the CDR3 DNA reads TGTGCCAGCAGCTTAAGGACTAGCGGGAGCTACGACAATGAGCAGTTCTTC. Encoded protein: CASSLRTSGSYDNEQFF.

This sequence joins TRBV19 and TRBJ1-2, with D unresolved. Trimming cost V 3 bases and J 3 bases, with 2 bases left between them. Germline V CDR1 and CDR2: LNHDA, SQIVND (reference sequence). The CDR3 contains 11 residues. The DNA for the CDR3 is TGTGCCAGTAGTATCGACTATGGCTACACCTTC. Translated: CASSIDYGYTF.